The 28 T cell receptor beta chains listed next were all sequenced from one sample in a study of T and B cells in COVID-19 patients. Blood genomic DNA input for TRB amplification was 250-500 ng. TRB rearrangements were amplified by multiplex PCR with BIOMED2 TRB-A/B primers. TCRdb re-derived calls from the multiplex PCR reads in MiXCR, one entry per CDR3 protein. This sample carries about 23,000 distinct CDR3 sequences, about 32% of them seen once, and the ten largest clones take 2.5% to 3.5%. The sequencing input was blood. Every receptor here comes from a human donor who had recovered from COVID-19.

This clonotype is deemed medium-sized (0.01 to 0.1%). This rearrangement joins TRBV19 to TRBJ2-5; TRBD1 is a possible D gene (6 bases). Trimming cost V 3 bases and J 5 bases, with 10 bases left between them. This CDR3 is built from 13 residues. The V gene's germline CDR1 is LNHDA and CDR2 SQIVND (reference sequence). CDR3 sequence: CASSMGHRETQYF. CDR3 bases: TGTGCCAGTAGTATGGGACATAGGGAGACCCAGTACTTC.

CDR3 sequence reads: CASHVGGSTYNEQFF. The CDR3, as DNA: TGCGCCAGCCACGTTGGGGGGTCAACCTACAATGAGCAGTTCTTC. The chain joins TRBV5-1 to TRBJ2-1, with D possibly TRBD2 on 6 matching bases. The germline CDR1 and CDR2 sequences are SGHRS and YFSETQ. The CDR3 is 15 amino acids. The V end lost 7 bases, the J end lost 2 bases, and 16 bases lay between the germline ends.

The genes are TRBV6-5 and TRBJ1-1; D remains unclear. V lost 5 bases and J 0 bases, leaving 13 bases between the germline ends. The CDR3 length is 15 residues. The germline V gene encodes CDR1 MNHEY and CDR2 SVGAGI. CDR3 residues: CASSEYPGLNTEAFF. For the CDR3, the DNA is TGTGCCAGCAGTGAATATCCAGGCTTGAACACTGAAGCTTTCTTT.

The rearrangement links TRBV12-5 to TRBJ2-3; a weak D match, TRBD2 (6 bases). Germline V gives CDR1 LGHNT, CDR2 FRNRAP. This CDR3 contains 14 residues. V lost 6 bases to trimming and J lost 0 bases, with 10 bases between them. Here the CDR3 reads CASGPGTSTDTQYF. The CDR3 DNA reads as TGTGCTAGTGGCCCCGGGACTAGCACAGATACGCAGTATTTT.

Judged by abundance, this clonotype is medium-sized. This chain uses TRBV12-3 or TRBV12-4 with TRBJ2-2, with D perhaps given as TRBD1 or TRBD2 (6 bases each). This CDR3 is 15 amino acids long. Deletions cut 3 bases from V and 0 bases from J, with 8 bases between. Here the CDR3 DNA reads TGTGCCAGCAGTTTGGGGGGCGCGAACACCGGGGAGCTGTTTTTT. Residues: CASSLGGANTGELFF.

This clonotype qualifies as medium-sized. This CDR3 is CASSIVVAGVLTDTQYF. The CDR3 DNA reads TGTGCCAGTAGTATAGTTGTAGCGGGAGTCCTCACAGATACGCAGTATTTT. The V and J genes are TRBV19 and TRBJ2-3; 9 nucleotides agree with TRBD2. The J segment lost 2 bases and the V segment lost 1 base, leaving 7 bases of the junction unmatched. CDR1 and CDR2 from the germline V gene are LNHDA and SQIVND (reference sequence). CDR3 length: 17 residues.

This clonotype has a handful of counts. The chain combines TRBV12-3 or TRBV12-4 with TRBJ2-2; the match to TRBD2 covers 9 bases. Trimming took 4 bases from V and 1 from J; bases not matched to a gene: 4. The CDR3 spans 16 residues. The CDR3 coding sequence is TGTGCCAGCAGTTCCCTGACTAGCGGGAACACCGGGGAGCTGTTTTTT. It is translated as CASSSLTSGNTGELFF.

This clonotype is classed as medium-sized. The V gene is TRBV19, the J gene TRBJ2-7, with TRBD2 identical over 10 bases. The CDR3 covers 16 residues. V gave up 5 bases and J gave up 3 bases; unmatched junction bases: 10. Germline lookup yields CDR1 LNHDA and CDR2 SQIVND (reference sequence). CDR3 coding DNA: TGTGCCAGTAGTTGGGCTAGCGGGAGTTTTCACTACGAGCAGTACTTC. This codes for CASSWASGSFHYEQYF.

The rearrangement uses TRBV5-1 and TRBJ1-6, with 8 bases matching TRBD1. V dropped 2 bases and J dropped 5; count of bases not matched to a gene: 3. Germline CDR1 SGHRS, CDR2 YFSETQ. The CDR3 consists of 15 residues. CDR3 loop: CASSFGTGDNSPLHF. CDR3 DNA: TGCGCCAGCAGCTTCGGGACAGGAGATAATTCACCCCTCCACTTT. Full variable domain (missing parts from reference TRBV5-1 and TRBJ1-6): KAGVTQTPRYLIKTRGQQVTLSCSPISGHRSVSWYQQTPGQGLQFLFEYFSETQRNKGNFPGRFSGRQFSNSRSEMNVSTLELGDSALYLCASSFGTGDNSPLHFGNGTRLTVT.

This clonotype appeared a few times. V usage is TRBV7-2 and J usage is TRBJ2-1; the D gene is possibly TRBD1 (6 bases). V lost 5 bases, J lost 0 bases, and 17 bases lay in between. The germline gives CDR1 SGHTA, CDR2 FQGNSA. CDR3 length: 17 residues. In DNA, the CDR3 is TGTGCCAGCAGCCCCAGATATGGGGACAACTCCTACAATGAGCAGTTCTTC. Its translation: CASSPRYGDNSYNEQFF.

The rearrangement uses TRBV10-3 and TRBJ2-7; 9 bases line up with TRBD2. Per the germline V gene, CDR1 is ENHRY and CDR2 is SYGVKD. The V gene end was trimmed by 9 bases and the J gene end by 2 bases; junction bases not matched to a gene: 5. The length of the CDR3 is 13 residues. The CDR3 DNA sequence: TGTGCCATGACTAGCGGACCCACCTACGAGCAGTACTTC. This translates into CAMTSGPTYEQYF.

This clonotype was detected only a few times. The rearrangement uses TRBV7-2 and TRBJ2-7; D is perhaps TRBD1 (6 bases). CDR1 and CDR2 from the germline V gene are SGHTA and FQGNSA. This CDR3 is 14 amino acids long. V was pared by 0 bases and J by 2 bases, with 8 bases between. The CDR3 nucleotides read TGTGCCAGCAGCTTAGCAGGGGGTGCCTACGAGCAGTACTTC. Translating it yields CASSLAGGAYEQYF. The complete variable domain, with remaining parts taken from reference TRBV7-2 and TRBJ2-7, reads GAGVSQSPSNKVTEKGKDVELRCDPISGHTALYWYRQSLGQGLEFLIYFQGNSAPDKSGLPSDRFSAERTGGSVSTLTIQRTQQEDSAVYLCASSLAGGAYEQYFGPGTRLTVT.

This clonotype turned up a few times. This CDR3 reads CASSLSGGSNEKLFF. For the CDR3, the DNA is TGTGCCAGCAGCTTATCAGGGGGTTCTAATGAAAAACTGTTTTTT. The chain joins TRBV5-6 to TRBJ1-4; 7 bases fit TRBD1. Germline CDR1 is SGHDT and CDR2 is YYEEEE. Trimming took 2 bases from V and 3 from J; bases not matched to a gene: 4. CDR3 length: 15 residues. The full variable domain, completed using reference TRBV5-6 and TRBJ1-4, is DAGVTQSPTHLIKTRGQQVTLRCSPKSGHDTVSWYQQALGQGPQFIFQYYEEEERQRGNFPDRFSGHQFPNYSSELNVNALLLGDSALYLCASSLSGGSNEKLFFGSGTQLSVL.

The chain couples TRBV24-1 to TRBJ2-7, with 13 nucleotides matching TRBD2. This CDR3 has 16 residues. CDR1 and CDR2 (germline): KGHDR, SFDVKD. Unmatched junction bases numbered 9, after V lost 5 bases and J lost 6 bases. In DNA form, the CDR3 reads TGTGCCACCAGTGGACTAGCGGGGGGTAACCCAAGCGAGCAGTACTTC. It specifies CATSGLAGGNPSEQYF.

This chain uses TRBV27 with TRBJ1-2; 7 bases line up with TRBD1. Germline V gene data show CDR1 as MNHEY and CDR2 as SMNVEV (reference sequence). The V and J ends lost 5 bases and 8 bases, in that order; junction bases with no gene match: 8. CDR3 length: 13 amino acids. This CDR3 is CASSPRDRPGYTF. CDR3 sequence (DNA): TGTGCCAGCAGTCCTCGGGACAGACCAGGCTACACCTTC.

This clonotype occurred a few times. The chain combines TRBV27 with TRBJ1-5, with TRBD1 matching 10 bases. J was trimmed by 7 bases and V by 4 bases; bases with no gene match: 7. This CDR3 comprises 15 residues. Germline values: CDR1 MNHEY, CDR2 SMNVEV (reference sequence). This CDR3 reads CASSSGQGVKQPQHF. The CDR3 DNA sequence: TGTGCCAGCAGTTCCGGACAGGGGGTAAAACAGCCCCAGCATTTT.

In this sample, this clonotype turned up many times. The chain couples TRBV12-3 or TRBV12-4 to TRBJ2-7, with D possibly being TRBD1 or TRBD2 (5 bases each). The ends were cut back, 1 base at V and 6 bases at J, with 7 bases in the middle. The CDR3 has 12 amino acids. CDR3 DNA: TGTGCCAGCAGTTTAGTCGGGGCCGAGCAGTACTTC. Its protein product is CASSLVGAEQYF.

The V call is TRBV5-1, the J call TRBJ2-2; 7 bases line up with TRBD1. V lost 4 bases and J lost 4; bases outside the gene matches: 4. Germline V gene sequence: CDR1 SGHRS, CDR2 YFSETQ. This CDR3 region has 14 residues. The CDR3 sequence is CASSTRQGTGELFF. The CDR3 DNA sequence: TGCGCCAGCAGCACCCGACAGGGCACCGGGGAGCTGTTTTTT. The full variable domain, its missing parts supplied by reference TRBV5-1 and TRBJ2-2, is KAGVTQTPRYLIKTRGQQVTLSCSPISGHRSVSWYQQTPGQGLQFLFEYFSETQRNKGNFPGRFSGRQFSNSRSEMNVSTLELGDSALYLCASSTRQGTGELFFGEGSRLTVL.

The chain is built from TRBV24-1 and TRBJ2-3, with TRBD1 identical over 11 bases. With V trimmed by 3 bases and J by 4 bases, 5 bases remained unmatched. Germline V CDR1 and CDR2: KGHDR, SFDVKD. The CDR3 is 16 amino acids. In DNA form, the CDR3 reads TGTGCCACCAGTGATGACGGACAGGGGGCCCCAGATACGCAGTATTTT. This gives the protein CATSDDGQGAPDTQYF.

By sample fraction, this clonotype is medium-sized. The genes are TRBV19 and TRBJ2-2; 7 bases are a match to TRBD1. This CDR3 spans 14 amino acids. Per germline, CDR1 LNHDA and CDR2 SQIVND (reference sequence). Losses at the gene ends were 5 bases for V and 7 bases for J; bases not matched to a gene: 7. The CDR3 DNA is TGTGCCAGTAGTGCCCGACAGGGAGTCGGGGAGCTGTTTTTT. Encoded protein: CASSARQGVGELFF.

This clonotype was seen a handful of times. The rearrangement uses TRBV7-9 and TRBJ2-7, with D possibly matching TRBD2 (5 bases). This CDR3 region has 16 residues. Germline values: CDR1 SEHNR, CDR2 FQNEAQ (reference sequence). With 2 bases removed from V and 3 bases from J, the gap between germline ends came to 17 bases. The CDR3 nucleotides are TGTGCCAGCAGCTTAAGCGGCCAAGCGTACTACTACGAGCAGTACTTC. This gives the protein CASSLSGQAYYYEQYF.

This clonotype came up a few times. The chain has TRBV30 and TRBJ1-3; D possibly corresponds to TRBD1 (5 bases). V was trimmed by 2 bases and J by 4 bases, leaving 9 bases between them. CDR1 is GTSNPN and CDR2 is SVGIG in the germline V gene (reference sequence). The CDR3 sequence is 13 residues long. For the CDR3, the DNA is TGTGCCTGGAGTAGGGGTTCAGGAAACACCATATATTTT. This encodes CAWSRGSGNTIYF.

This clonotype was observed a few times. The chain combines TRBV19 with TRBJ1-2; TRBD1 might be the D (5 bases). The V gene lost 3 bases and the J gene lost 2 bases, with 19 bases spanning the gap. The length of the CDR3 is 17 residues. Per germline, CDR1 LNHDA and CDR2 SQIVND (reference sequence). CDR3 residues: CASSIGAVYYGNYGYTF. The CDR3 nucleotides read TGTGCCAGTAGTATTGGGGCAGTCTATTACGGCAACTATGGCTACACCTTC.

On this clonotype itself: Compared with germline, one end of the junction differs, possibly owing to a read error. The rearrangement links TRBV5-1 to TRBJ2-2; 11 bases are a match to TRBD1. The germline V gene has CDR1 SGHRS and CDR2 YFSETQ. The CDR3 loop spans 18 amino acids. The CDR3 nucleotides are TGCGCCAGCAGCTCCGGACAGGGGGCTAGCCGGGGCACCGGGCAGCTGTTTTTT. Translating gives CASSSGQGASRGTGQLFF. Using reference TRBV5-1 and TRBJ2-2 for the parts outside the CDR3, the full variable domain is KAGVTQTPRYLIKTRGQQVTLSCSPISGHRSVSWYQQTPGQGLQFLFEYFSETQRNKGNFPGRFSGRQFSNSRSEMNVSTLELGDSALYLCASSSGQGASRGTGQLFFGEGSRLTVL.

This clonotype was recorded a few times. The chain links TRBV13 to TRBJ2-7; a weak D match, TRBD2 (5 bases). This CDR3 comprises 15 residues. The V end was cut by 1 base, the J end by 5 bases, with 15 bases between. The germline V gene encodes CDR1 PRHDT and CDR2 FYEKMQ (reference sequence). CDR3 sequence (DNA): TGTGCCAGCAGCTTAGAGGAGGCTGGCCGGGACGAGCAGTACTTC. This gives the protein CASSLEEAGRDEQYF.

The V call is TRBV12-3 or TRBV12-4, the J call TRBJ2-7; 7 nucleotides match TRBD1. The J call is in doubt because the DNA end fits TRBJ2-5 better. The CDR3 sequence is 14 residues long. CDR3 in amino acids: CASRNRGLRETQYF. Here the CDR3 DNA reads TGTGCCAGCAGGAACAGGGGCCTCCGAGAGACCCAGTACTTC.

A few counts support this clonotype. The gene calls are TRBV15 and TRBJ1-2; D is uncertain. Germline V gene lookup returns CDR1 LNHNV and CDR2 YYDKDF (reference sequence). Trimming took off 1 base at V and 4 bases at J, with 19 bases between the two ends. This CDR3 has 17 amino acids. The CDR3 spells CATSRVSGPGGAYGYTF. DNA for the CDR3: TGTGCCACCAGCAGAGTATCCGGACCCGGAGGCGCCTATGGCTACACCTTC.

This clonotype was found many times. CDR3 in amino acids: CASSFGQPYSNQPQHF. The CDR3 DNA follows: TGTGCCAGTAGTTTCGGACAGCCGTATAGCAATCAGCCCCAGCATTTT. This chain uses TRBV19 with TRBJ1-5; D is perhaps TRBD1 (6 bases). V lost 5 bases to trimming and J lost 0 bases, with 14 bases between them. CDR1 LNHDA and CDR2 SQIVND come from the germline V gene (reference sequence). The CDR3 spans 16 residues.